The 9 T cell receptor beta chains reported below all come from one sample, sequenced in a study of siplizumab effects on memory and regulatory T cells. Antigen specificity for these receptors is unknown. The mixed lymphocyte reaction cells were cocultured at 37°C for six to seven days. The method was immunoSEQ multiplex PCR; TCRdb's version includes in-frame clones alone and lacks a portion of them. The sample shows roughly 14,000 clones, roughly 50% of them seen only once. The sample comprised CFSE-low (dividing) CD4+ T cells sorted from an allogeneic mixed lymphocyte reaction. Receptor source: a human donor in good health; the cells came from an allogeneic mixed lymphocyte reaction.

The chain links TRBV6-5 to TRBJ2-3, with 8 bases matching TRBD2. The CDR3 runs 15 residues. Germline-derived CDR1 and CDR2 are MNHEY and SVGAGI. With V trimmed by 8 bases and J by 3 bases, 10 bases remained unmatched. The CDR3 sequence is CASRIAGRGTDTQYF. The CDR3 bases are TGTGCCAGCCGAATAGCGGGGCGGGGAACAGATACGCAGTATTTT.

In its sample, this clone was seen a few times. CDR3 nucleotide sequence: TGTGCCAGCAGCTCCGCCCCGGGACAGGGGATCTTCGGGGAGCTGTTTTTT. It yields the protein CASSSAPGQGIFGELFF. The gene calls are TRBV7-2 and TRBJ2-2, with 10 bases matching TRBD1. The germline CDR1 and CDR2 sequences are SGHTA and FQGNSA. V was pared by 4 bases and J by 7 bases, with 12 bases of the junction left unmatched. The CDR3 runs 17 residues.

In its sample, this clone ranks as medium-sized. One end of the junction fails to match germline, which may point to a read error. The rearrangement links TRBV7-7 to TRBJ2-5, with D tentatively TRBD1 or TRBD2 (5 bases each). This CDR3 has 15 residues. Germline V CDR1 and CDR2: SSHAT, FNYEAQ (reference sequence). CDR3 DNA sequence: TGTGCTAGCAGCCGAAACCCCGGGACGGGTGAGACCCAGTACTTC. Amino acid sequence: CASSRNPGTGETQYF. Full variable domain (missing parts from reference TRBV7-7 and TRBJ2-5): GAGVSQSPRYKVTKRGQDVTLRCDPISSHATLYWYQQALGQGPEFLTYFNYEAQPDKSGLPSDRFSAERPEGSISTLTIQRTEQRDSAMYRCASSRNPGTGETQYFGPGTRLLVL.

This chain connects TRBV6-1 to TRBJ1-2; D gene ambiguous. Trimming pared 6 bases from V and 1 base from J, leaving 12 bases between. Germline V gene sequence: CDR1 MNHNS, CDR2 SASEGT. This CDR3 region has 14 residues. This CDR3 is CASRVVPFNYGYTF. The CDR3 DNA is TGTGCCAGCAGGGTAGTACCGTTTAACTATGGCTACACCTTC.

In this sample, this clone turned up a few times. The chain has TRBV9 and TRBJ1-1; weak D call: TRBD1 (6 bases). CDR1 and CDR2 from the germline V gene are SGDLS and YYNGEE. The CDR3 sequence is 13 residues long. V gave up 4 bases and J gave up 6 bases, with 13 bases separating them. The CDR3 DNA reads as TGTGCCAGCAGCCCAGGGGAGAGGGCTGAAGCTTTCTTT. This codes for CASSPGERAEAFF.

This clone has just a few counts. This chain joins TRBV5-1 and TRBJ2-2, with TRBD1 matching over 7 bases. The CDR3 runs 15 residues. V dropped 5 bases and J dropped 3; count of bases not matched to a gene: 7. Germline-derived CDR1 and CDR2 are SGHRS and YFSETQ. The CDR3 loop reads CASSFNTGDTGELFF. The CDR3 nucleotides read TGCGCCAGCAGTTTCAATACAGGGGACACCGGGGAGCTGTTTTTT.

This clone was seen a few times. The chain has TRBV5-4 and TRBJ1-4, with 7 bases identical to TRBD1. J was trimmed by 0 bases and V by 7 bases; bases with no gene match: 9. In germline, CDR1 is SGHNT, CDR2 YYREEE (reference sequence). The CDR3 consists of 16 residues. The DNA for the CDR3 is TGTGCCAGCGTGACCGGACAGGCTTCAACTAATGAAAAACTGTTTTTT. Translation: CASVTGQASTNEKLFF.

This chain links TRBV5-1 with TRBJ2-1; 7 bases fit TRBD2. Losses at the gene ends were 1 base for V and 0 bases for J; bases not matched to a gene: 13. Germline V gives CDR1 SGHRS, CDR2 YFSETQ. The CDR3 covers 19 residues. CDR3 sequence (DNA): TGCGCCAGCAGCTTGATCGGGGGGAGGGAAAGAAGCTCCTACAATGAGCAGTTCTTC. Amino acid sequence: CASSLIGGRERSSYNEQFF.

There are a few counts of this clone. This rearrangement joins TRBV2 to TRBJ1-5; TRBD1 agrees at 8 bases. Germline assignment: CDR1 SNHLY and CDR2 FYNNEI. The CDR3 loop spans 15 amino acids. V was clipped by 5 bases and J by 1 base; unmatched bases: 4. CDR3 loop: CASSTGQASNQPQHF. The CDR3 DNA follows: TGTGCCAGCAGTACGGGACAGGCGAGCAATCAGCCCCAGCATTTT.